The clone carrying this T cell receptor (beta chain) came up a few times. Its antigen is currently unknown. Treatment: oral pan-JAK inhibitor, 5-10 mg twice daily. V shed 11 bases and J shed 8 bases, with 15 bases lying between them. The CDR3 is 11 amino acids. Germline-derived CDR1 and CDR2 are ENHRY and SYGVKD. This sample stems from a study of CD8+ T cells in alopecia areata. Study-level points and caveats: Persistence in scalp and blood during tofacitinib was observed for many expanded lesional clones. Patients displayed less clarity in TCR sharing than mice, a finding possibly related to HLA. Lesional scalp, especially alopecia totalis/universalis, showed higher clonality than normal scalp.

The authors extracted RNA and reverse transcribed it into cDNA as the sequencing template. The table came from immunoSEQ multiplex PCR; TCRdb's copy has only in-frame clones and leaves some out. The sample shows approximately 170,000 clones, 45% to 65% of them seen only once. The sample in question was CD4+ T cells sorted from blood, obtained at week 4, from a patient treated with tofacitinib. V and J are TRBV10-3 and TRBJ1-2; unclear D gene. The sequence was obtained from a human donor with alopecia areata. The chain's CDR3 is CAVSTEGGYTF. The CDR3, as DNA: TGTGCCGTGAGTACCGAGGGCGGCTACACCTTC.